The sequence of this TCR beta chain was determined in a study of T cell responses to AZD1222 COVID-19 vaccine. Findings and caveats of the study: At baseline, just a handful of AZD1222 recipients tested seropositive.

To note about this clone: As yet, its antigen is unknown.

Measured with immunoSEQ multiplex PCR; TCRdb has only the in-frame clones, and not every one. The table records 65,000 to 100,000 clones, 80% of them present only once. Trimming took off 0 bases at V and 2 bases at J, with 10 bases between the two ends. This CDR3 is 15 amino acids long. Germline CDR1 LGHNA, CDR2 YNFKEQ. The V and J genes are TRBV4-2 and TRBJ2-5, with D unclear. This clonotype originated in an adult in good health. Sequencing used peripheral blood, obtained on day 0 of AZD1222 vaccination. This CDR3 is CASSQDQYRQETQYF. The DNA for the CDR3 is TGTGCCAGCAGCCAAGATCAATACAGACAAGAGACCCAGTACTTC.